This is a list of T cell receptor beta chains from one sample in a study of response to subunit inactivated influenza vaccine. Each CDR3 protein is one row after TCRdb ran MiXCR on the RT-PCR reads. Among more than 700,000 distinct CDR3 sequences listed, 21% were seen once. The sample in question was PBMCs from blood, obtained 5 days after vaccination. All receptors derive from a man aged 50-59 years who received an inactivated influenza vaccine. Both conserved end residues are part of each CDR3. The D gene is left open where the match is weak. Expanded clones get a size class; other rows say once, few or many, or leave the size out.

TRBJ2-2 | TRBD1 | few | TRBV12-3/TRBV12-4 | TGTGCCAGCAGTTTGAGGGGACAGTATTCCGGGGAGCTGTTTTTT | CASSLRGQYSGELFF
TRBJ2-1 | TRBD2 | few | TRBV12-3/TRBV12-4 | TGTGCCAGCACCATGAGTAGCGGGGGACGCGACAATGAGCAGTTCTTC | CASTMSSGGRDNEQFF
TRBJ2-7 | - | many | TRBV5-1 | TGCGCCAGCAGCTTGGGTCCTGGACAAACCTACGAGCAGTACTTC | CASSLGPGQTYEQYF
TRBJ2-6 | - | - | TRBV5-1 | TGCGCCAGCAGCTTGGAAGCAGTGAGCTCTGGGGCCAACGTCCTGACTTTC | CASSLEAVSSGANVLTF
TRBJ2-7 | TRBD2 | many | TRBV20-1 | TGCAGTGCTAGAGGACTAGCGAATACCTACGAGCAGTACTTC | CSARGLANTYEQYF
TRBJ1-1 | - | few | TRBV6-2/TRBV6-3 | TGTGCCAGCAGCGGGAGCAGTAGGAACACTGAAGCTTTCTTT | CASSGSSRNTEAFF
TRBJ1-5 | - | many | TRBV5-1 | TGCGCCAGCAGTCTCGACCTGAATCAGCCCCAGCATTTT | CASSLDLNQPQHF
TRBJ2-5 | TRBD1 | - | TRBV5-1 | TGCGCCAGCACCGCGGGACAGGGTCTGAAAGAGACCCAGTACTTC | CASTAGQGLKETQYF
TRBJ2-7 | - | once | TRBV28 | TGTGCCAGCAGTTCGTACAGGGCTGGGCAGTACTTC | CASSSYRAGQYF
TRBJ1-1 | - | few | TRBV20-1 | TGCAGTGCTAGTGGGGACCTAATGAACACTGAAGCTTTCTTT | CSASGDLMNTEAFF
TRBJ2-7 | - | few | TRBV18 | TGTGCCAGCTCACTCGCCGGGACGGCCGCGGGGTACGAGCAGTACTTC | CASSLAGTAAGYEQYF
TRBJ2-7 | TRBD2 | - | TRBV6-5 | TGTGCCAGCAGTTCAGATAGCGGGAGGGCCCTCTACGAGCAGTACTTC | CASSSDSGRALYEQYF
TRBJ2-1 | - | few | TRBV19 | TGTGCCAGTAGTATTCAGGGCTCCTACAATGAGCAGTTCTTC | CASSIQGSYNEQFF
TRBJ2-7 | - | - | TRBV6-2/TRBV6-3 | TGTGCCGTCCGACGGTCCTACGAGCAGTACTTC | CAVRRSYEQYF
TRBJ2-2 | - | - | TRBV5-1 | TGCGCCAGCAGCTCCTTACCGCGGAACACCGGGGAGCTGTTTTTT | CASSSLPRNTGELFF
TRBJ1-2 | - | many | TRBV29-1 | TGCAGCGTTGAGATAAGACCAGGGGACTCTAGTGGCTACACCTTC | CSVEIRPGDSSGYTF
TRBJ1-6 | - | - | TRBV4-2 | TGTGCCAGCAGCCAGCCCCGGGGGGATAATTCACCCCTCCACTTT | CASSQPRGDNSPLHF